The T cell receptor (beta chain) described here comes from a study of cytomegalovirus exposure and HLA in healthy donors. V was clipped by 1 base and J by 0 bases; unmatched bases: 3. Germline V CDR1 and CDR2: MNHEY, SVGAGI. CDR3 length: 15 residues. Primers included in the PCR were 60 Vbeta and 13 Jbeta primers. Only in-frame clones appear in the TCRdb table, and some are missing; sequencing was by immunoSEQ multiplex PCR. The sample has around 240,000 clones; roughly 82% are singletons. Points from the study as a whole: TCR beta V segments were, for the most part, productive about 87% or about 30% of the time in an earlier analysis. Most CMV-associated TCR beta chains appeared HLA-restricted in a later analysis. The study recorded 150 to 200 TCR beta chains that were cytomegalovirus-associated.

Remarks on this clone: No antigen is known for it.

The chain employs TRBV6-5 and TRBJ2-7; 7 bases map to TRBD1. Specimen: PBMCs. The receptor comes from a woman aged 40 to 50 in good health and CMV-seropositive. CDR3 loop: CASSYFNRGSYEQYF. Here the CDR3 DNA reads TGTGCCAGCAGTTACTTCAACAGGGGCTCCTACGAGCAGTACTTC.